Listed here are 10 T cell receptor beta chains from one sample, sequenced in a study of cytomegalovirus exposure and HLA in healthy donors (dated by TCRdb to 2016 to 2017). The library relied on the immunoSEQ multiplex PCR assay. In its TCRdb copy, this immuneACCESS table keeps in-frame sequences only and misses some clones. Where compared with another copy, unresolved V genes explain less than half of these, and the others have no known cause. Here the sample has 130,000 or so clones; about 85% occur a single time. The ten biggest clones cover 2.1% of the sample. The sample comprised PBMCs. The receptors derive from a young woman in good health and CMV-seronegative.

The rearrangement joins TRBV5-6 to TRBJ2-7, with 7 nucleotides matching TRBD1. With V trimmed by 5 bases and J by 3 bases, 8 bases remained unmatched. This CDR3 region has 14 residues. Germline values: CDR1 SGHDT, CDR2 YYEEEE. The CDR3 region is CASSGGQAHYEQYF. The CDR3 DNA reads TGTGCCAGCAGTGGTGGACAGGCGCACTACGAGCAGTACTTC.

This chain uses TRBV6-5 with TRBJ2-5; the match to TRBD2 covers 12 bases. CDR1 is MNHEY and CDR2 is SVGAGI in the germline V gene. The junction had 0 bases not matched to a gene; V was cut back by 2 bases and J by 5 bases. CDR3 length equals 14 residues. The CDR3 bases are TGTGCCAGCAGTTACCTAGCGGGGGGGGAGACCCAGTACTTC. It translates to CASSYLAGGETQYF.

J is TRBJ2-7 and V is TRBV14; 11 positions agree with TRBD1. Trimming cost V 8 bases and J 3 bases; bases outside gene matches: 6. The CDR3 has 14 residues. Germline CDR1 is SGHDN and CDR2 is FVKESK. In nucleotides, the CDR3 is TGTGCCAGCGTTTCCGGGACAGGGGGCTACGAGCAGTACTTC. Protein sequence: CASVSGTGGYEQYF.

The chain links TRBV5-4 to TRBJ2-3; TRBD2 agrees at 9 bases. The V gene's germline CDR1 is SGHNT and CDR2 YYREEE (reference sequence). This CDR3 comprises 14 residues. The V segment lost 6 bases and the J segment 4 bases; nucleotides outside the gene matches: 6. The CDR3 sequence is CASNPAGGPDTQYF. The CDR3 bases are TGTGCCAGCAATCCAGCGGGGGGCCCAGATACGCAGTATTTT.

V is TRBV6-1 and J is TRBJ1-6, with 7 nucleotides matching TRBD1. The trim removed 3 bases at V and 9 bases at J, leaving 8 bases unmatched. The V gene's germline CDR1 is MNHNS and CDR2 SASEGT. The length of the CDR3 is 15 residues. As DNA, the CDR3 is TGTGCCAGCAGTGAGAGCGGAGACAGGGTTTCACCCCTCCACTTT. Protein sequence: CASSESGDRVSPLHF.

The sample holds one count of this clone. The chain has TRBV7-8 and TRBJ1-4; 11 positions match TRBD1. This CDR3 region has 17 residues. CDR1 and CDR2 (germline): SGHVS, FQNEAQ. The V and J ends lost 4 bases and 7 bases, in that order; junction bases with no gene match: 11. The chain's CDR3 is CASSSGQGARGSEKLFF. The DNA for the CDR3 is TGTGCCAGCAGCTCAGGACAGGGGGCGCGGGGAAGTGAAAAACTGTTTTTT. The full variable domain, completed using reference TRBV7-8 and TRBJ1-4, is GAGVSQSPRYKVAKRGQDVALRCDPISGHVSLFWYQQALGQGPEFLTYFQNEAQLDKSGLPSDRFFAERPEGSVSTLKIQRTQQEDSAVYLCASSSGQGARGSEKLFFGSGTQLSVL.

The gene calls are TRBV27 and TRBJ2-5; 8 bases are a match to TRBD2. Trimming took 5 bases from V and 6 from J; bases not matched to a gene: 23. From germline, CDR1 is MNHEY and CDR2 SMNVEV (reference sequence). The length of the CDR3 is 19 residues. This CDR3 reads CASSPRTARRGEATKTQYF. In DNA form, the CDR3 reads TGTGCCAGCAGTCCGCGGACAGCAAGGCGGGGGGAAGCAACAAAGACCCAGTACTTC.

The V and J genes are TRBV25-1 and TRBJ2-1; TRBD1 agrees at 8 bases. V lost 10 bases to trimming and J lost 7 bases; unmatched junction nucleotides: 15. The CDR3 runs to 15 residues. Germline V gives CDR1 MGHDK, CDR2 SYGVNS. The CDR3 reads CATGWDRPLGNEQFF. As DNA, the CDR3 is TGTGCCACCGGGTGGGACAGGCCGCTAGGGAATGAGCAGTTCTTC.

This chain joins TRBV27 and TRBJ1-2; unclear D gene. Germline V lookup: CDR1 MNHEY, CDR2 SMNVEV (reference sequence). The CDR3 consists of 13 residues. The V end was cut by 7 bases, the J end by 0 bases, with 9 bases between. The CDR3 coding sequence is TGTGCCAGCACCAAGAGAGCTAACTATGGCTACACCTTC. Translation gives CASTKRANYGYTF.

This CDR3 is CASSGWGGENSPLHF. For the CDR3, the DNA is TGTGCCAGCAGTGGTTGGGGGGGTGAGAATTCACCCCTCCACTTT. This sequence joins TRBV2 and TRBJ1-6; D might be TRBD1 (5 bases). Germline CDR1 is SNHLY and CDR2 is FYNNEI. This CDR3 region has 15 residues. Trimming shortened V by 4 bases and J by 7 bases, and 14 bases separated the two germline ends.